A selection of T cell receptor beta chains follows, all from one sample in a study of blood T cell repertoires in COVID-19. Assay: immunoSEQ multiplex PCR; the TCRdb copy retains only in-frame clones and omits some. In the table there are approximately 310,000 clones, about nine tenths of which are singletons. Material for sequencing was PBMCs or T cells enriched from blood (not recorded which). These TCRs come from a man between 60 and 75 years old who had recovered from COVID-19. Each CDR3 is given with its conserved first and last residue. The order of the fields is J gene, V gene, CDR3 length, D gene, clone size, CDR3 DNA, CDR3 protein. The D gene is left open where the match is weak. Clone size is not always given. Where it is, it says once, few, many or a class for expanded clones.

>TRBJ2-7|TRBV29-1|13|.|.
TGCAGCGCCCTCGTAGGGGGGGCCAACGAGCAGTACTTC
CSALVGGANEQYF
>TRBJ2-2|TRBV5-1|15|.|.
TGCGCCAGCAGCTCAGGACTACCCGAAACCGGGGAGCTGTTTTTT
CASSSGLPETGELFF
>TRBJ2-7|TRBV5-1|15|.|.
TGCGCCAGCAGCCCACGGACAGCTCAAAATTACGAGCAGTACTTC
CASSPRTAQNYEQYF
>TRBJ1-1|TRBV4-1|18|TRBD1|.
TGCGCCAGCAGCCAAAATCTTGAACTGGGGACAGGGCCCACTGAAGCTTTCTTT
CASSQNLELGTGPTEAFF
>TRBJ2-1|TRBV7-9|13|.|.
TGTGCCAGCAGCGCCTCCGGGATCCATGAGCAGTTCTTC
CASSASGIHEQFF
>TRBJ2-5|TRBV3-1/TRBV3-2|15|.|.
TGTGCCAGCAGCCGCGAGGACATACTACTAGAGACCCAGTACTTC
CASSREDILLETQYF
>TRBJ2-7|TRBV5-1|14|TRBD1|.
TGCGCCAGCAGCCGACAGGGGTCCTCCTACGAGCAGTACTTC
CASSRQGSSYEQYF
>TRBJ2-7|TRBV3-1/TRBV3-2|12|.|.
TGTGCCAGCAGCCCTCAGGGTTACGAGCAGTACTTC
CASSPQGYEQYF
>TRBJ2-2|TRBV5-1|16|.|.
TGCGCCAGCAGCCCAACTGGACAGACAAACACCGGGGAGCTGTTTTTT
CASSPTGQTNTGELFF
>TRBJ2-7|TRBV27|15|TRBD1|few
TGTGCCAGCAGTCTACCGGGACAGGGGGCTTACGAGCAGTACTTC
CASSLPGQGAYEQYF
>TRBJ2-2|TRBV3-1/TRBV3-2|16|TRBD2|.
TGTGCCAGCAGCAAATTAGCGGGAGGGCCGGCCGGGGAGCTGTTTTTT
CASSKLAGGPAGELFF
>TRBJ2-7|TRBV7-6|16|.|.
TGTGCCAGCAGCCGGCTGCAGGGGCCAGCCTCCTACGAGCAGTACTTC
CASSRLQGPASYEQYF
>TRBJ1-6|TRBV5-4|15|TRBD1|few
TGTGCCAGCAGCAGCCAGGACAGGGGGGATTCACCCCTCCACTTT
CASSSQDRGDSPLHF
>TRBJ1-1|TRBV29-1|15|TRBD1|.
TGCAGCGTTGGACCATCTGGACAGGTGGGCACTGAAGCTTTCTTT
CSVGPSGQVGTEAFF
>TRBJ2-3|TRBV6-6|15|.|.
TGTGCCAGCAGTTACGACGGGAAGCCCACAGATACGCAGTATTTT
CASSYDGKPTDTQYF
>TRBJ2-7|TRBV4-2|15|.|.
TGTGCCAGCAGCCAAGGGCAGCACGGGGGCTACGAGCAGTACTTC
CASSQGQHGGYEQYF
>TRBJ1-4|TRBV5-6|16|.|.
TGTGCCAGCAGCTTGGGGGTACAGGGAACTAATGAAAAACTGTTTTTT
CASSLGVQGTNEKLFF
>TRBJ1-2|TRBV19|12|.|.
TGTGCCAGTAGTCCCCGTTACGGTGGCTACACCTTC
CASSPRYGGYTF
>TRBJ2-7|TRBV24-1|16|TRBD1|.
TGTGCCACCAGTGAATCAGGGGGCGCTCCCCCCTACGAGCAGTACTTC
CATSESGGAPPYEQYF
>TRBJ2-3|TRBV2|13|.|once
TGTGCCAGCAACGGAGGTGTAGGAGATACGCAGTATTTT
CASNGGVGDTQYF
>TRBJ2-7|TRBV14|11|.|.
TGTGCCAGACCCCAGAGGGGGTCGCAGTACTTC
CARPQRGSQYF
>TRBJ2-2|TRBV27|18|TRBD2|.
TGTGCCAGCAAAGGGACTAGCGGGGCCCCGGTGAGCACCGGGGAGCTGTTTTTT
CASKGTSGAPVSTGELFF
>TRBJ1-3|TRBV10-3|17|.|.
TGTGCCATCAGCACCCCGGGACACACGATCTCTGGAAACACCATATATTTT
CAISTPGHTISGNTIYF
>TRBJ2-7|TRBV11-3|15|.|.
TGTGCCAGCAGCTTAGGCAGGGGTGAAACCTACGAGCAGTACTTC
CASSLGRGETYEQYF
>TRBJ2-7|TRBV28|16|TRBD2|.
TGTGCCAGCAGTTTCTCCTCCCGACTAGCGCGATACGAGCAGTACTTC
CASSFSSRLARYEQYF
>TRBJ1-4|TRBV7-9|15|TRBD1|.
TGTGCCAGCAGCTTAGGGACAGGTGGGGGTGAAAAACTGTTTTTT
CASSLGTGGGEKLFF
>TRBJ2-2|TRBV2|18|.|.
TGTGCCAGCAGTCCCCCGGGCGTTGGGAGGGGGGACACCGGGGAGCTGTTTTTT
CASSPPGVGRGDTGELFF
>TRBJ2-3|TRBV5-1|14|TRBD1|.
TGCGCCAGCAGCGAACAGGGGGGCACAGATACGCAGTATTTT
CASSEQGGTDTQYF